The T cell receptor beta chain under discussion was sequenced for a study of T cells expressing NK-cell markers. Study background: CD3+CD56+NKG2C+, CD3+CD56+NKG2C- and CD3+CD56-NKG2C+ T cells, once sorted, supplied the TCR beta repertoires. Seven donors tested HCMV-seropositive and one tested seronegative among the eight sequenced.

As the method of synthesis, 5'RACE template switching with UMIs yielded TCR beta cDNA. One entry per CDR3 protein, without DNA, is what TCRdb gives after re-calling the 5' RACE reads. This listing includes roughly 180,000 distinct CDR3 sequences. The V gene's germline CDR1 is SGHRS and CDR2 YFSETQ. The CDR3 length is 15 residues. The sequencing input was blood T cells: a sorted CD56 or NKG2C T cell subset, CD4+ or CD8+ T cells, or bulk PBMC T cells (not recorded which). The clonotype was recovered from a woman between 18 and 75 years old in good health. This rearrangement joins TRBV5-1 to TRBJ1-5. The CDR3 reads CASSLEGQDPQPQHF.